The rows below give T cell receptor beta chains drawn from one sample of a study of CD8+ T cells in alopecia areata. Generated by immunoSEQ multiplex PCR, the TCRdb table keeps only in-frame clones and is missing some. The sample records roughly 120,000 clones, around 58% being singletons. Material: CD8+ T cells sorted from blood, obtained at week 4, from a patient treated with tofacitinib. The receptor source for this set is a human donor with alopecia areata. Each CDR3 is given with its conserved first and last residue. Each record gives: V gene, D gene, clone size, J gene, CDR3 DNA, CDR3 protein. The D gene is left open where the match is weak. Clone size appears in some rows only: once, few, many, or a class for an expanded clone.

v_call: TRBV29-1
d_call: -
clone_size: few
j_call: TRBJ2-6
cdr3_nt: TGCAGCGTCCAATCTGGGGCCAACGTCCTGACTTTC
cdr3_aa: CSVQSGANVLTF

v_call: TRBV27
d_call: -
clone_size: once
j_call: TRBJ2-3
cdr3_nt: TGTGCCAGCAGTTTCTGGCGGGGCGAGCAGTATTTT
cdr3_aa: CASSFWRGEQYF

v_call: TRBV30
d_call: -
clone_size: -
j_call: TRBJ2-7
cdr3_nt: TGTGCCTGGATTGGAGGATTAGCCCTCGTGGACGAGCAGTACTTC
cdr3_aa: CAWIGGLALVDEQYF

v_call: TRBV30
d_call: TRBD2
clone_size: -
j_call: TRBJ2-7
cdr3_nt: TGTGCCTGGAGTGAGGGGCGGGGGGACGAGCAGTACTTC
cdr3_aa: CAWSEGRGDEQYF

v_call: TRBV5-6
d_call: -
clone_size: -
j_call: TRBJ1-4
cdr3_nt: TGTGCCAGCAGCTTGTTTAACTGGGAACAGATGAATGAAAAACTGTTTTTT
cdr3_aa: CASSLFNWEQMNEKLFF

v_call: TRBV6-1
d_call: -
clone_size: -
j_call: TRBJ2-7
cdr3_nt: TGTGCCACTCGCGCACTGAGCTCCTACGAGCAGTACTTC
cdr3_aa: CATRALSSYEQYF

v_call: TRBV6-6
d_call: TRBD1
clone_size: -
j_call: TRBJ2-1
cdr3_nt: TGTGCCAGCAATAGGGGGCCTGAGCAGTTCTTC
cdr3_aa: CASNRGPEQFF

v_call: TRBV18
d_call: -
clone_size: once
j_call: TRBJ1-2
cdr3_nt: TGTGCCAGCTCACCACCAGGGACTGGCTACACCTTC
cdr3_aa: CASSPPGTGYTF

v_call: TRBV21-1
d_call: -
clone_size: few
j_call: TRBJ2-4
cdr3_nt: TGTGCCAGCAGGTCCCGGGACAGGGTAGGGGCCAAAAACATTCAGTACTTC
cdr3_aa: CASRSRDRVGAKNIQYF

v_call: TRBV2
d_call: TRBD2
clone_size: -
j_call: TRBJ2-3
cdr3_nt: TGTGCCAGCAGTGCGACTAGCGGGATTAGCACAGATACGCAGTATTTT
cdr3_aa: CASSATSGISTDTQYF

v_call: TRBV7-9
d_call: -
clone_size: few
j_call: TRBJ2-7
cdr3_nt: TGTGCCAGCAGATCGGGACATTACTACGAGCAGTACTTC
cdr3_aa: CASRSGHYYEQYF

v_call: TRBV4-1
d_call: TRBD2
clone_size: -
j_call: TRBJ2-5
cdr3_nt: TGCGCCAGCAGCCAAGTTCCTACTAGCGTGGAGACCCAGTACTTC
cdr3_aa: CASSQVPTSVETQYF

v_call: TRBV29-1
d_call: -
clone_size: -
j_call: TRBJ2-7
cdr3_nt: TGCAGCGTTGTATCTCTGGGGTCCTACGAGCAGTACTTC
cdr3_aa: CSVVSLGSYEQYF

v_call: TRBV4-1
d_call: -
clone_size: -
j_call: TRBJ1-5
cdr3_nt: TGCGCCAGCAGCGAAACCCCCGTTGGGGGCAATCAGCCCCAGCATTTT
cdr3_aa: CASSETPVGGNQPQHF

v_call: TRBV27
d_call: -
clone_size: -
j_call: TRBJ2-7
cdr3_nt: TGTGCCAGCAACCGAGGCCCAGAGTACTACGAGCAGTACTTC
cdr3_aa: CASNRGPEYYEQYF

v_call: TRBV11-2
d_call: TRBD2
clone_size: -
j_call: TRBJ2-5
cdr3_nt: TGTGCCAGCAGCAACCCGGGGGGGCCGAGGCGAGAGACCCAGTACTTC
cdr3_aa: CASSNPGGPRRETQYF

v_call: TRBV5-1
d_call: -
clone_size: few
j_call: TRBJ2-5
cdr3_nt: TGCGCCAGCAGCCCCGAAAGTGAGACCCAGTACTTC
cdr3_aa: CASSPESETQYF

v_call: TRBV7-9
d_call: TRBD1
clone_size: -
j_call: TRBJ2-5
cdr3_nt: TGTGCCAGCAGCTTAGTGTCGGGACAGAAGGTGTACTTC
cdr3_aa: CASSLVSGQKVYF

v_call: TRBV11-2
d_call: -
clone_size: -
j_call: TRBJ2-3
cdr3_nt: TGTGCCAGCTGGGGGGCGGGGACAGATACGCAGTATTTT
cdr3_aa: CASWGAGTDTQYF

v_call: TRBV4-1
d_call: TRBD2
clone_size: -
j_call: TRBJ2-1
cdr3_nt: TGCGCCAGCAGCCAATCACTAGCGGGGGCCCTCGGGCAGTTCTTC
cdr3_aa: CASSQSLAGALGQFF

v_call: TRBV4-3
d_call: -
clone_size: -
j_call: TRBJ2-5
cdr3_nt: TGCGCCAGCAGCCAAGATCTTAGTGGGACCCAGTACTTC
cdr3_aa: CASSQDLSGTQYF

v_call: TRBV28
d_call: -
clone_size: -
j_call: TRBJ1-1
cdr3_nt: TGTGCCAGCAGTTCCTTGCCAGGGGCACTGAACACTGAAGCTTTCTTT
cdr3_aa: CASSSLPGALNTEAFF